This record concerns one T cell receptor (beta chain) sequence. Antigen specificity is unknown. This entry belongs to a study of CD8+CD57+ T cells in acquired aplastic anemia. The wider study: The average for DNA from sorted CD4+ and CD8+ cells was 3 to 4 ug. Read counts for CD4+ cells (from healthy donors) averaged about 11 million. Points from the study as a whole: Comparison of patients with controls identified around 28 shared CD8+ CDR3 sequences. CD8+ Simpson's diversity in patients was not significantly different from that in controls.

Using genomic DNA as the template, TCR beta VDJ and CDR3 profiling was carried out. One entry per CDR3 protein results from TCRdb running MiXCR on the reads. The data show about 110,000 distinct CDR3 sequences, under 60% seen once. CDR1 and CDR2 (germline): SGHTA, FQGNSA. Trimming shortened V by 2 bases and J by 5 bases, and 15 bases separated the two germline ends. This CDR3 region has 15 residues. The V gene is TRBV7-2, the J gene TRBJ1-2; D is perhaps TRBD1 (5 bases). The sample was sorted CD4+, CD8+, or CD8+CD57+ T cells (not recorded which) from PBMCs. The sequence derives from a human donor in good health, serving as a control. CDR3 loop: CASSLWWGVQYGYTF. The DNA for the CDR3 is TGTGCCAGCAGCTTATGGTGGGGGGTCCAATATGGCTACACCTTC.